A selection of T cell receptor beta chains follows, all from one sample in a study of blood T cell repertoires in COVID-19. Only in-frame clones appear in the TCRdb table, and some are missing; sequencing was by immunoSEQ multiplex PCR. Of 80,000 to 95,000 clones in the sample, around 90% are singletons; the top ten hold about 3.3%. The specimen was peripheral blood. The receptors here all came from a woman aged 70-85 years with acute or convalescent COVID-19. CDR3s include the opening cysteine and the closing phenylalanine or tryptophan. The D gene is left open where the match is weak. Some rows mark clone size as missing; the rest say once, few, many or name a class of expanded clone.

>TRBV5-6|-|TRBD1|TRBJ1-1
CASSLRQGTAFF
TGTGCCAGCAGCTTAAGACAGGGTACAGCTTTCTTT
>TRBV29-1|-|TRBD1|TRBJ1-5
CSVAEDRAQPQHF
TGCAGCGTCGCCGAAGACAGGGCACAGCCCCAGCATTTT
>TRBV27|-|TRBD2|TRBJ2-5
CASTLGGGPQETQYF
TGTGCCAGCACCTTGGGGGGGGGACCTCAAGAGACCCAGTACTTC
>TRBV28|-|TRBD2|TRBJ2-5
CAIRTSLETQYF
TGTGCCATCCGGACTAGCCTAGAGACCCAGTACTTC
>TRBV2|-|-|TRBJ2-3
CASSETGTDTQYF
TGTGCCAGCAGTGAAACTGGCACAGATACGCAGTATTTT
>TRBV28|-|TRBD1|TRBJ2-1
CASRLSGQGRINEQFF
TGTGCCAGCAGACTCTCGGGACAGGGTCGGATCAATGAGCAGTTCTTC
>TRBV3-1/TRBV3-2|once|-|TRBJ2-1
CASSPGVFGQFF
TGTGCCAGCAGCCCAGGGGTTTTCGGGCAGTTCTTC
>TRBV7-2|-|TRBD1|TRBJ1-3
CASSIGQGRNTIYF
TGTGCCAGCAGTATCGGACAGGGGAGAAACACCATATATTTT
>TRBV20-1|once|-|TRBJ2-3
CSASANTDTQYF
TGCAGTGCTAGTGCCAACACAGATACGCAGTATTTT
>TRBV11-2|-|-|TRBJ1-3
CASSLVGRGSGNTIYF
TGTGCCAGCAGCTTAGTAGGCAGGGGTTCTGGAAACACCATATATTTT
>TRBV11-2|-|-|TRBJ2-7
CASSESAGYAYEQYF
TGTGCCAGCAGCGAAAGCGCAGGGTATGCCTACGAGCAGTACTTC
>TRBV10-3|-|-|TRBJ1-1
CAISKEGENTEAFF
TGTGCCATCAGTAAAGAGGGGGAAAACACTGAAGCTTTCTTT
>TRBV10-3|-|TRBD1|TRBJ2-4
CAISETFGTDLKNIQYF
TGTGCCATCAGTGAGACGTTCGGGACAGACTTAAAAAACATTCAGTACTTC
>TRBV19|-|-|TRBJ1-2
CASSTTTVTNYGYTF
TGTGCCAGTAGTACGACGACAGTTACTAACTATGGCTACACCTTC
>TRBV7-8|-|TRBD1|TRBJ2-2
CASSPGQGGAGELFF
TGTGCCAGCAGCCCGGGACAGGGAGGGGCCGGGGAGCTGTTTTTT
>TRBV28|once|-|TRBJ1-5
CASTLGQYSNQPQHF
TGTGCCAGCACTCTCGGTCAATATAGCAATCAGCCCCAGCATTTT
>TRBV5-5|few|TRBD2|TRBJ2-7
CASSLGAGDNYEQYF
TGTGCCAGCAGCTTGGGAGCGGGAGACAACTACGAGCAGTACTTC
>TRBV6-1|once|-|TRBJ2-2
CASSDQGYTGELFF
TGTGCCAGCAGTGACCAGGGTTACACCGGGGAGCTGTTTTTT
>TRBV7-9|-|-|TRBJ2-5
CASSDGQYQETQYF
TGTGCCAGCAGCGATGGACAGTACCAAGAGACCCAGTACTTC
>TRBV14|-|-|TRBJ1-1
CASSQGFSGNTEAFF
TGTGCCAGCAGCCAAGGATTCTCGGGAAACACTGAAGCTTTCTTT
>TRBV10-1|-|TRBD2|TRBJ2-2
CASSGPGLAIPGELFF
TGCGCCAGCAGTGGCCCGGGACTAGCGATCCCCGGGGAGCTGTTTTTT
>TRBV4-2|-|TRBD1|TRBJ1-6
CASSQEATGGNSPLHF
TGTGCCAGCAGCCAAGAGGCCACAGGGGGTAATTCACCCCTCCACTTT
>TRBV10-1|once|-|TRBJ1-2
CASSADSLGGYTF
TGCGCCAGCAGTGCGGACAGTCTGGGGGGCTACACCTTC
>TRBV7-9|few|-|TRBJ2-1
CASSYPGLLGNEQFF
TGTGCCAGCAGCTACCCGGGACTTTTAGGCAATGAGCAGTTCTTC
>TRBV10-2|-|TRBD2|TRBJ2-5
CASSSIAGDKETQYF
TGCGCCAGCAGTTCGATAGCGGGAGACAAAGAGACCCAGTACTTC
>TRBV24-1|-|TRBD1|TRBJ2-1
CATSGHKRQGGYNEQFF
TGTGCCACCAGTGGACACAAGAGACAGGGTGGCTACAATGAGCAGTTCTTC
>TRBV19|-|-|TRBJ1-5
CASSMAGRGQPQHF
TGTGCCAGTAGTATGGCGGGCCGGGGGCAGCCCCAGCATTTT
>TRBV30|-|-|TRBJ2-6
CAHGLPGANVLTF
TGTGCCCACGGTTTGCCTGGGGCCAACGTCCTGACTTTC
>TRBV15|-|TRBD1|TRBJ2-3
CATSRNLLGTGADTQYF
TGTGCCACCAGCCGCAACCTACTCGGGACAGGGGCAGATACGCAGTATTTT
>TRBV18|-|-|TRBJ2-5
CASSDSGIQSQETQYF
TGTGCCAGCTCCGATTCGGGAATTCAATCTCAAGAGACCCAGTACTTC
>TRBV29-1|-|-|TRBJ2-5
CSVQQGGETQYF
TGCAGCGTTCAACAGGGAGGGGAGACCCAGTACTTC
>TRBV12-3/TRBV12-4|once|TRBD1|TRBJ1-2
CASSPGQDYGYTF
TGTGCCAGCAGTCCGGGACAGGATTATGGCTACACCTTC
>TRBV19|-|-|TRBJ1-5
CASRGLTGAQPQHF
TGTGCCAGTAGGGGACTCACGGGAGCTCAGCCCCAGCATTTT
>TRBV7-9|-|TRBD1|TRBJ1-1
CASSFRQGGNTEAFF
TGTGCCAGCAGCTTCCGACAGGGCGGGAACACTGAAGCTTTCTTT
>TRBV2|-|TRBD2|TRBJ2-5
CAREKTSGRGETQYF
TGTGCCAGAGAGAAGACTAGCGGGAGGGGGGAGACCCAGTACTTC
>TRBV7-9|-|-|TRBJ2-7
CASSAHGDEQYF
TGTGCCAGCAGCGCACATGGTGACGAGCAGTACTTC
>TRBV6-1|few|-|TRBJ1-2
CASSELVSLISNYGYTF
TGTGCCAGCAGTGAACTCGTGTCCCTAATTTCTAACTATGGCTACACCTTC
>TRBV29-1|-|TRBD1|TRBJ1-2
CSGYGTGGGYTF
TGCAGTGGCTACGGGACAGGGGGCGGCTACACCTTC
>TRBV5-1|-|TRBD1|TRBJ1-6
CASSLLGQGVYNSPLHF
TGCGCCAGCAGCTTATTGGGACAGGGTGTTTATAATTCACCCCTCCACTTT
>TRBV6-5|-|-|TRBJ1-4
CASSSQGRDEKLFF
TGTGCCAGCAGCTCCCAGGGTCGGGATGAAAAACTGTTTTTT
>TRBV30|-|TRBD1|TRBJ1-5
CAWNGQGAFSNQPQHF
TGTGCCTGGAATGGACAGGGGGCGTTTAGCAATCAGCCCCAGCATTTT
>TRBV28|-|-|TRBJ1-5
CASSLLVGGRQPQHF
TGTGCCAGCAGTTTGTTAGTGGGGGGACGCCAGCCCCAGCATTTT
>TRBV13|-|-|TRBJ1-3
CASSPSTGRYSGNTIYF
TGTGCCAGCAGCCCTTCAACAGGGCGCTACTCTGGAAACACCATATATTTT